Below, one T cell receptor (beta chain) is given with its context. The sample comes from a study of blood T cell repertoires in COVID-19. Study overall: T cells, B-cell-depleted T cells, or PBMCs supplied cDNA or gDNA.

As handled by the study authors: Using reference gene primer amplification, nucleated cell counts were estimated. Here immunoSEQ multiplex PCR was the method, and the copy in TCRdb shows in-frame clones only, minus some. Clone size and the V and J calls come from that table; the DNA yielded D and trimming. The sample has around 300,000 clones, 80% to 90% seen once; the top ten hold approximately 2.5%. Cohort placement rested on clinical history that participants reported themselves. Donors in Cohort 3 counted as recovered after two negative PCRs, clearance, or symptom resolution. The CDR3 has 13 residues. Germline values: CDR1 MNHEY, CDR2 SVGAGI. V lost 7 bases, J lost 3 bases, and 12 bases lay in between.

Sequencing was performed on PBMCs or T cells enriched from blood (not recorded which). The sequence was obtained from a woman aged 18-30 years who had recovered from COVID-19. The genes are TRBV6-5 and TRBJ1-1, with a tentative D call TRBD1 (5 bases). The CDR3, as DNA: TGTGCCAGCAAAAGAACCAGGGACACTGAAGCTTTCTTT. This sequence encodes CASKRTRDTEAFF.